The TCR beta chain described here comes from a study of blood T cell repertoires in COVID-19 (dated by TCRdb to about 2020). In the study overall: The collaborator samples originated in the United States, Italy and Spain and spanned the acute and convalescent phases of COVID-19. The prospective study material was composed of cDNA or gDNA derived from T cells, B-cell-depleted T cells, or PBMCs. The dataset comprised deeply sampled blood TCRbeta repertoires from subjects exposed to, actively infected with, or recovered from COVID-19. A freely available public database, intended as a resource for researchers studying the immune response to SARS-CoV-2, is where the repertoires were released. The samples were drawn from two sources: the first 160 participants of the ongoing ImmuneRACE study, and fewer than 1,500 subjects contributed by 6 global collaborators. Nearly every sample came with metadata listing a de-identified subject ID, COVID-19 status, age in years and sex. Where available, HLA class I and class II types were obtained from metadata supplied by the sample provider rather than from assay-based typing.

Notes on this clone: Its antigen remains unidentified. Per-nucleotide qualities are absent, and no much larger clonotype sits a single base away.

Each collaborating institution followed its own protocols to collect whole blood in K2EDTA tubes. For TCRbeta analysis, collaborator samples were shipped as frozen whole blood, as isolated PBMCs, or as DNA extracted from either sample type. The immunoSEQ Assay, a bias-controlled multiplex PCR, was used to amplify TCRbeta CDR3 regions from genomic DNA. The authors' analysis ran thus. Nucleated cell counts per sample were estimated from amplification of reference gene primers within the assay. To quantify the absolute abundance of each unique TCRbeta CDR3 rearrangement, sequence reads were collapsed and filtered. For each sample, productive Simpson clonality was calculated as the square root of Simpson's diversity index across productive rearrangements. TCRdb stores this immuneACCESS table with in-frame sequences only. Part of the clones is absent; in the studies checked, under half of the shortfall reflects unresolved V genes, and no reason is known for the rest. For V, J and clone size, that table is used; D and trimming come from the DNA. The sample table contains 100,000 to 120,000 clones; only one count was recorded for roughly 80% of them. Together, the top ten hold 15% of the sample.

Overall study results and their limits: The amount of clinical and demographic metadata varied by source and participant and was provided uncurated.

The sample comprised peripheral blood. This clonotype was sampled from a woman of 80 years or more with acute or convalescent COVID-19.

The DNA sequence reads TGTGCCAGCAGTTTAAGGCGGAGCGGGGAGCTGTTTTTT. Its translation reads: CASSLRRSGELFF. Recombination linked TRBV12-3 or TRBV12-4 to TRBJ2-2, with no confident D gene call. The CDR3 spans 13 residues, from the cysteine through the phenylalanine. Left in the record is the CDR3 DNA by itself, 39 bases read in frame from the first base. V loses 2 bases, J loses 7 bases, and the germline ends lie 8 bases apart.